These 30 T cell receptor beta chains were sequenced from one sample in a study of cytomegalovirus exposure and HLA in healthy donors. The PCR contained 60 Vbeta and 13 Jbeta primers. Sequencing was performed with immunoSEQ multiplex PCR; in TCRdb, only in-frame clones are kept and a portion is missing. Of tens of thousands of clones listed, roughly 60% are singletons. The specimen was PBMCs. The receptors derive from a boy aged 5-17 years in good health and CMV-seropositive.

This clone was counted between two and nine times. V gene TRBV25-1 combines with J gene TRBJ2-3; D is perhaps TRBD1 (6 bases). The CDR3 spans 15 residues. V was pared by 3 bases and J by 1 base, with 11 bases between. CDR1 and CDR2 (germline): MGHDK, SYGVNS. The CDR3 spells CASSDRGYGTDTQYF. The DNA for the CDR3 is TGTGCCAGCAGTGACAGGGGATATGGCACAGATACGCAGTATTTT.

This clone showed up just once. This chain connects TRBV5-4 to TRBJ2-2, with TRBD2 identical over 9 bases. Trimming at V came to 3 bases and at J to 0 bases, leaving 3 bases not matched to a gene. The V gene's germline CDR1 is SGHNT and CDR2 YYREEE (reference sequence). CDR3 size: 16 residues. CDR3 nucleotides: TGTGCCAGCAGCTCGGGACTAGCCGCGAACACCGGGGAGCTGTTTTTT. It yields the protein CASSSGLAANTGELFF.

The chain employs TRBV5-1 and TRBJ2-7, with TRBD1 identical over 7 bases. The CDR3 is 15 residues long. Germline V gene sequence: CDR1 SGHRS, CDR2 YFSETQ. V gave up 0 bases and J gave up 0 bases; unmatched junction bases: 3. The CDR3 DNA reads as TGCGCCAGCAGCTTGGGCAGGGGGATCTCCTACGAGCAGTACTTC. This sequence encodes CASSLGRGISYEQYF.

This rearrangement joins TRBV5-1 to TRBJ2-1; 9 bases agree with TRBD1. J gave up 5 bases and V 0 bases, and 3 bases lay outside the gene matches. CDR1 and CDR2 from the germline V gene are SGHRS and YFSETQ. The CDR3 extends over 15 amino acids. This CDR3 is CASSLEQGANNEQFF. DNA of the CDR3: TGCGCCAGCAGCTTGGAACAGGGGGCGAACAATGAGCAGTTCTTC.

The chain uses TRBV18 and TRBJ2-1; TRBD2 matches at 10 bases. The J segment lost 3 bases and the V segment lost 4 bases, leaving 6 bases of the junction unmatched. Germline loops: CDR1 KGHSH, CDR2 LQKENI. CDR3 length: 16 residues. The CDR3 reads CASSRLTSGDYNEQFF. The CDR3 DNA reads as TGTGCCAGCTCACGACTCACTAGCGGGGACTACAATGAGCAGTTCTTC.

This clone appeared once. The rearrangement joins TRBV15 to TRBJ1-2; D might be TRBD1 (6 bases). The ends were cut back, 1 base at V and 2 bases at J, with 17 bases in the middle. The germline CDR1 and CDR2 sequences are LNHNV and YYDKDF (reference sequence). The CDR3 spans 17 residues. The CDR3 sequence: CATSRGQGPTRNYGYTF. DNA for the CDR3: TGTGCCACCAGCAGAGGGCAGGGGCCCACTAGAAACTATGGCTACACCTTC. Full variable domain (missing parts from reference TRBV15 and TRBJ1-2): DAMVIQNPRYQVTQFGKPVTLSCSQTLNHNVMYWYQQKSSQAPKLLFHYYDKDFNNEADTPDNFQSRRPNTSFCFLDIRSPGLGDTAMYLCATSRGQGPTRNYGYTFGSGTRLTVV.

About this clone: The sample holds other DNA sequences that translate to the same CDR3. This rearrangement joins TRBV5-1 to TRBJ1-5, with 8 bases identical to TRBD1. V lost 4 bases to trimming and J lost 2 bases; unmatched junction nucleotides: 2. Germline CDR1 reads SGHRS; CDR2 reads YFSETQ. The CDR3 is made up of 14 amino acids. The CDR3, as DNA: TGCGCCAGCAGCCTGGACAGGGGCAATCAGCCCCAGCATTTT. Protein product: CASSLDRGNQPQHF.

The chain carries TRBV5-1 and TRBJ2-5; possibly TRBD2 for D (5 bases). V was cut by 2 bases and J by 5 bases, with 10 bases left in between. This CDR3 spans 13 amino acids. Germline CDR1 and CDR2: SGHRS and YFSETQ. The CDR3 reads CASSFRGGETQYF. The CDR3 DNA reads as TGCGCCAGCAGCTTTCGGGGTGGCGAGACCCAGTACTTC.

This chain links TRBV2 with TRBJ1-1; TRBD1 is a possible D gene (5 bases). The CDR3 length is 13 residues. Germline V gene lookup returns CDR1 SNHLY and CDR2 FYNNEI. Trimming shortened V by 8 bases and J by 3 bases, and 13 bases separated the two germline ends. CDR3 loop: CASVRARDTEAFF. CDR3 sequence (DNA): TGTGCCAGCGTCAGGGCCCGGGACACTGAAGCTTTCTTT.

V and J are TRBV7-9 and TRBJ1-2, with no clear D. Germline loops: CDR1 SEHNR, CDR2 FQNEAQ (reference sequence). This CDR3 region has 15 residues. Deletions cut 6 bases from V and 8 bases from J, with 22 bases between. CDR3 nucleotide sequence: TGTGCCAGCAGTGTGAGTACACCTGAGCGGCTAGGCTACACCTTC. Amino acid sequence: CASSVSTPERLGYTF.

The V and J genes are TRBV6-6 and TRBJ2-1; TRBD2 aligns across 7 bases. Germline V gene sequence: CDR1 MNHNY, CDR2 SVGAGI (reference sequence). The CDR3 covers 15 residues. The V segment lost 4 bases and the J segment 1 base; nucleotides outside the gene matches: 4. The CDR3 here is CASSSTGLSYNEQFF. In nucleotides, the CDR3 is TGTGCCAGCAGTTCAACGGGACTATCCTACAATGAGCAGTTCTTC.

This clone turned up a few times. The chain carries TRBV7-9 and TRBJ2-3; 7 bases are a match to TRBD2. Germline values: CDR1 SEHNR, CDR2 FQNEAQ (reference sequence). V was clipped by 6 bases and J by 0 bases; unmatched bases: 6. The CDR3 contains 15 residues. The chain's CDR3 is CASRLSGTSTDTQYF. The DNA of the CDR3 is TGTGCCAGCAGGTTGAGCGGGACTAGCACAGATACGCAGTATTTT.

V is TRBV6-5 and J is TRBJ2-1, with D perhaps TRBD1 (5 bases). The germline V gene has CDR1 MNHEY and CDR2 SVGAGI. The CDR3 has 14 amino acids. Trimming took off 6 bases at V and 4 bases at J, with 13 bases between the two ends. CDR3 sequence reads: CASRPPTGYNEQFF. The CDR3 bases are TGTGCCAGCAGGCCTCCAACAGGATACAATGAGCAGTTCTTC.

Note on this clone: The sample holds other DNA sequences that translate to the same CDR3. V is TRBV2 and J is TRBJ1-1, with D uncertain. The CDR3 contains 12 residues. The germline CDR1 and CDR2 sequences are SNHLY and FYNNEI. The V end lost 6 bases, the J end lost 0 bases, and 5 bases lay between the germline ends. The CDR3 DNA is TGTGCCAGCAGGCACATGAACACTGAAGCTTTCTTT. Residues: CASRHMNTEAFF. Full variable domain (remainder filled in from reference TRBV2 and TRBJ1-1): EPEVTQTPSHQVTQMGQEVILRCVPISNHLYFYWYRQILGQKVEFLVSFYNNEISEKSEIFDDQFSVERPDGSNFTLKIRSTKLEDSAMYFCASRHMNTEAFFGQGTRLTVV.

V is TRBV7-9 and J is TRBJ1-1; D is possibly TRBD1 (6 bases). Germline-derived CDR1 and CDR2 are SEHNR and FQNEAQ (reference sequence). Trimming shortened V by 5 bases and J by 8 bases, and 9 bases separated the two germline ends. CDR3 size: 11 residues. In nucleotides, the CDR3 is TGTGCCAGCAGCCAGGGGACGGAAGCTTTCTTT. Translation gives CASSQGTEAFF.

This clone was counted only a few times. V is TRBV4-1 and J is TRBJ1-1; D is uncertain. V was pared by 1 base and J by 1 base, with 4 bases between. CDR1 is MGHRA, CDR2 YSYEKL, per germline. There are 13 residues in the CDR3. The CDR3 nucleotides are TGCGCCAGCAGCCAAGTCGGGAACACTGAAGCTTTCTTT. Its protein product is CASSQVGNTEAFF.

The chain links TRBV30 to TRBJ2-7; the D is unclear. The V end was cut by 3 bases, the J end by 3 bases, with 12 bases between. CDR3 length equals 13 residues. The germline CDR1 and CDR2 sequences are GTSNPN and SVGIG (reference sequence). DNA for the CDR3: TGTGCCTGGAGCCCCCAAGATAGCTACGAGCAGTACTTC. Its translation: CAWSPQDSYEQYF.

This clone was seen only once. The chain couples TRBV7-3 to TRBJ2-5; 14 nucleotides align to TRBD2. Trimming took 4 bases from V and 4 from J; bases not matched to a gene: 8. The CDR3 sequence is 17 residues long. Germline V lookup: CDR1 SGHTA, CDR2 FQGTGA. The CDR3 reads CASSSGLAGAAGETQYF. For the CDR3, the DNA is TGTGCCAGCAGCTCGGGACTAGCGGGAGCGGCAGGAGAGACCCAGTACTTC.

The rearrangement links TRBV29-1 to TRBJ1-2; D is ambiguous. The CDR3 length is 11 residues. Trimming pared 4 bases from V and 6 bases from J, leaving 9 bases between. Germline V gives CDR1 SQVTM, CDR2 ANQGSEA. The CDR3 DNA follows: TGCAGCGTTGCCGCGGCGGATGGCTACACCTTC. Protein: CSVAAADGYTF.

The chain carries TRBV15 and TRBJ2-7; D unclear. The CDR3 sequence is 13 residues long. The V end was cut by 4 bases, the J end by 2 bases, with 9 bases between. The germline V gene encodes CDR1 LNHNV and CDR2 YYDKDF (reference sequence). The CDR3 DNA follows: TGTGCCACCAGCATTGACATCACCTACGAGCAGTACTTC. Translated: CATSIDITYEQYF. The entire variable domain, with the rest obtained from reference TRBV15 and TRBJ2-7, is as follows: DAMVIQNPRYQVTQFGKPVTLSCSQTLNHNVMYWYQQKSSQAPKLLFHYYDKDFNNEADTPDNFQSRRPNTSFCFLDIRSPGLGDTAMYLCATSIDITYEQYFGPGTRLTVT.

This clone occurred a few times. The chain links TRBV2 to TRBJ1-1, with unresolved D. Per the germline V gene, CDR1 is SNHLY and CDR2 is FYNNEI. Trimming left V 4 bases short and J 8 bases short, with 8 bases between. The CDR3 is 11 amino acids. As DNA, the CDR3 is TGTGCCAGCAGTGCAGGCCTCGAAGCTTTCTTT. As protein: CASSAGLEAFF. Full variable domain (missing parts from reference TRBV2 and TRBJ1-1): EPEVTQTPSHQVTQMGQEVILRCVPISNHLYFYWYRQILGQKVEFLVSFYNNEISEKSEIFDDQFSVERPDGSNFTLKIRSTKLEDSAMYFCASSAGLEAFFGQGTRLTVV.

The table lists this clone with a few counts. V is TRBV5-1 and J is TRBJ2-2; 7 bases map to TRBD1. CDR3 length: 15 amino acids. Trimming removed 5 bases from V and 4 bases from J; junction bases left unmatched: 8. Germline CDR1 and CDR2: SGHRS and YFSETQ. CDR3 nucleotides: TGCGCCAGCAGGGACGACAGGGCCCGCACCGGGGAGCTGTTTTTT. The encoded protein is CASRDDRARTGELFF.

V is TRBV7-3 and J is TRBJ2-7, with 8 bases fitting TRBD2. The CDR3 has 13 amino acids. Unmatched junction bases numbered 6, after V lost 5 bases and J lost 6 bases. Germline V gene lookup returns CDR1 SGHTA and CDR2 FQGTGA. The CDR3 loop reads CASSPPGGGEQYF. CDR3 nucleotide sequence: TGTGCCAGCAGCCCTCCCGGGGGGGGCGAGCAGTACTTC.

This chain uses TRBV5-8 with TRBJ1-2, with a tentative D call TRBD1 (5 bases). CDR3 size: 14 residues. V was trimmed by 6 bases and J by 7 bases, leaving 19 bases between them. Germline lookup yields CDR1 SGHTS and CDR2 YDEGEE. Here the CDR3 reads CASIPEFVGGGYTF. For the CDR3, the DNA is TGTGCCAGCATCCCGGAGTTCGTCGGGGGTGGCTACACCTTC.

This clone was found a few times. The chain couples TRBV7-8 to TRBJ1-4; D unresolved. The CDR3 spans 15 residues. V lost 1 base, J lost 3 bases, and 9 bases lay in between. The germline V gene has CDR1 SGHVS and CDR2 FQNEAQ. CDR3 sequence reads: CASSLGSGANEKLFF. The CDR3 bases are TGTGCCAGCAGCTTAGGATCCGGGGCTAATGAAAAACTGTTTTTT. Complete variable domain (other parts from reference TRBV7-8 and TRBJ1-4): GAGVSQSPRYKVAKRGQDVALRCDPISGHVSLFWYQQALGQGPEFLTYFQNEAQLDKSGLPSDRFFAERPEGSVSTLKIQRTQQEDSAVYLCASSLGSGANEKLFFGSGTQLSVL.

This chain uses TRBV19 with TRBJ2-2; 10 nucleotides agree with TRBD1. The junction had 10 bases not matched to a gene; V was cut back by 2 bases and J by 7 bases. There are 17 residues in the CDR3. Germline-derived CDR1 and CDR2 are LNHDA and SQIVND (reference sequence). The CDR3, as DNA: TGTGCCAGTAGTATATCCGGGACAGGGGATCGACACGGGGAGCTGTTTTTT. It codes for CASSISGTGDRHGELFF.

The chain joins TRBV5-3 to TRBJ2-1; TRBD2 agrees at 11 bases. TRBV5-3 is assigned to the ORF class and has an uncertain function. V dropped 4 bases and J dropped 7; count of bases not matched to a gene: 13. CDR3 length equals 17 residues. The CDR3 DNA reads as TGTGCCAGAAGCCCCCGCCCTACTAGCGGGAGTCTGAATGAGCAGTTCTTC. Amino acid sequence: CARSPRPTSGSLNEQFF.

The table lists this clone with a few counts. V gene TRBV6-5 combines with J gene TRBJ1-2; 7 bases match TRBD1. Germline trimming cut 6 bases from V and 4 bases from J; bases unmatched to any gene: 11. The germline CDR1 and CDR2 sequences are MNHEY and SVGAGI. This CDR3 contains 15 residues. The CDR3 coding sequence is TGTGCCAGCAGCCAATCCCCGGGACAGTCCTATGGCTACACCTTC. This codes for CASSQSPGQSYGYTF.

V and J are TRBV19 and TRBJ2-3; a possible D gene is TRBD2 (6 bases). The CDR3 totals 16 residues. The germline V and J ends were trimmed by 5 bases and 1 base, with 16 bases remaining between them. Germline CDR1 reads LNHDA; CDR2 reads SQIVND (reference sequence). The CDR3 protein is CASSASEGGGTDTQYF. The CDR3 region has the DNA TGTGCCAGTAGTGCCTCCGAGGGAGGTGGCACAGATACGCAGTATTTT.

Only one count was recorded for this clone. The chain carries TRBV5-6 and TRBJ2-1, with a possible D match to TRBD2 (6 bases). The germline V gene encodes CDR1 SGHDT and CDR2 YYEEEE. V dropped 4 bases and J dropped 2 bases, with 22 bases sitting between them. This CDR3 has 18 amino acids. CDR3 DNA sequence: TGTGCCAGCAGCCTTAATACACTAGCCAGAGTTACCTACAATGAGCAGTTCTTC. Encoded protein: CASSLNTLARVTYNEQFF.